The 19 T cell receptor beta chains listed next were all sequenced from one sample in a study of PD-L1 blockade in urothelial cancer. Time point meaning: peripheral blood 6 weeks after treatment start. Repertoires were generated with immunoSEQ multiplex PCR, while TCRdb's copy carries only in-frame clones and drops some. The sample gives 100,000 to 150,000 clones, roughly 83% of which show up once; around 2.4% is in the top ten. This specimen consisted of PBMCs, obtained around atezolizumab (anti-PD-L1) treatment. Every receptor here comes from a man aged 45 to 65 with urothelial cancer.

The chain couples TRBV14 to TRBJ2-1; 16 bases agree with TRBD2. This CDR3 has 16 residues. The V gene's germline CDR1 is SGHDN and CDR2 FVKESK. V dropped 2 bases and J dropped 7; count of bases not matched to a gene: 2. CDR3 nucleotides: TGTGCCAGCAGCCAACCGGGACTAGCGGGAGGGAATGAGCAGTTCTTC. Its protein is CASSQPGLAGGNEQFF.

The chain joins TRBV9 to TRBJ2-6; 14 nucleotides agree with TRBD2. With V trimmed by 3 bases and J by 1 base, 6 bases remained unmatched. Germline V gene lookup returns CDR1 SGDLS and CDR2 YYNGEE. The CDR3 runs to 19 residues. The CDR3 DNA follows: TGTGCCAGCAGCGCGGCCGGGACTAGCGGGAGTTCTGGGGCCAACGTCCTGACTTTC. This translates into CASSAAGTSGSSGANVLTF.

This chain links TRBV14 with TRBJ2-1; unclear D gene. Germline CDR1 reads SGHDN; CDR2 reads FVKESK. Trimming left V 0 bases short and J 8 bases short, with 11 bases between. The CDR3 consists of 14 residues. CDR3 bases: TGTGCCAGCAGCCAAGATCCTGGCCAATATGAGCAGTTCTTC. It specifies CASSQDPGQYEQFF. The whole variable domain, remainder taken from reference TRBV14 and TRBJ2-1, is EAGVTQFPSHSVIEKGQTVTLRCDPISGHDNLYWYRRVMGKEIKFLLHFVKESKQDESGMPNNRFLAERTGGTYSTLKVQPAELEDSGVYFCASSQDPGQYEQFFGPGTRLTVL.

The J gene is TRBJ1-6, the V gene TRBV4-1; D not resolved. The germline V gene encodes CDR1 MGHRA and CDR2 YSYEKL. V was pared by 0 bases and J by 6 bases, with 12 bases between. This CDR3 is built from 16 residues. The CDR3 DNA follows: TGCGCCAGCAGCCAAGAGATCTGGAACAGTAATTCACCCCTCCACTTT. This sequence encodes CASSQEIWNSNSPLHF.

V gene TRBV25-1 combines with J gene TRBJ2-2; 10 bases match TRBD2. The CDR3 is 15 amino acids. Germline V lookup: CDR1 MGHDK, CDR2 SYGVNS. Losses at the gene ends were 6 bases for V and 0 bases for J; bases not matched to a gene: 1. CDR3: CASSGLAANTGELFF. DNA of the CDR3: TGTGCCAGCAGCGGACTAGCGGCGAACACCGGGGAGCTGTTTTTT.

The chain couples TRBV7-2 to TRBJ2-7; TRBD2 agrees at 7 bases. The CDR3 is 14 amino acids. V trimming: 1 base; J trimming: 5 bases; junction bases outside the gene matches: 5. CDR1 is SGHTA, CDR2 FQGNSA, per germline. CDR3 residues: CASSLGSGGNEQYF. The CDR3 bases are TGTGCCAGCAGCTTAGGATCGGGAGGAAACGAGCAGTACTTC.

This chain links TRBV2 with TRBJ2-2; possibly TRBD2 for D (5 bases). Germline V gives CDR1 SNHLY, CDR2 FYNNEI. Trimming took 7 bases from V and 0 from J, leaving 12 bases between them. This CDR3 has 15 amino acids. CDR3 loop: CASTREFSNTGELFF. The CDR3 DNA reads as TGTGCCAGCACAAGGGAGTTTTCGAACACCGGGGAGCTGTTTTTT.

The chain uses TRBV18 and TRBJ1-5; possibly TRBD1 for D (5 bases). This CDR3 comprises 14 residues. CDR1 is KGHSH, CDR2 LQKENI, per germline. The V end was cut by 6 bases, the J end by 6 bases, with 15 bases between. This CDR3 is CASSQDSSSQPQHF. The CDR3 bases are TGTGCCAGCTCCCAAGACAGTTCTAGTCAGCCCCAGCATTTT.

This chain uses TRBV30 with TRBJ1-1; 10 nucleotides match TRBD1. V was pared by 4 bases and J by 5 bases, with 7 bases of the junction left unmatched. CDR3 size: 14 residues. Germline V gene data show CDR1 as GTSNPN and CDR2 as SVGIG (reference sequence). The CDR3 loop reads CAWNDRGLWTEAFF. Written as DNA, the CDR3 is TGTGCCTGGAACGACAGGGGGCTTTGGACTGAAGCTTTCTTT.

Concerning this clone: Other DNA sequences in this specimen translate into the identical CDR3. This chain uses TRBV19 with TRBJ2-1; TRBD2 matches at 11 bases. Germline CDR1 is LNHDA and CDR2 is SQIVND (reference sequence). The junction had 6 bases not matched to a gene; V was cut back by 4 bases and J by 7 bases. CDR3 size: 15 residues. CDR3 amino acids: CASSTVAGGRNEQFF. The CDR3 DNA reads as TGTGCCAGTAGTACCGTAGCGGGAGGGCGGAATGAGCAGTTCTTC. The full variable domain, completed using reference TRBV19 and TRBJ2-1, is DGGITQSPKYLFRKEGQNVTLSCEQNLNHDAMYWYRQDPGQGLRLIYYSQIVNDFQKGDIAEGYSVSREKKESFPLTVTSAQKNPTAFYLCASSTVAGGRNEQFFGPGTRLTVL.

The rearrangement joins TRBV21-1 to TRBJ1-5. TRBV21-1 corresponds to a pseudogene. This CDR3 has 15 amino acids. The CDR3 DNA reads TGTGCCAGCACCCCCATCGCGGGGACCAATCAGCCCCAGCATTTT. The encoded protein is CASTPIAGTNQPQHF.

This chain links TRBV19 with TRBJ2-1; D may be TRBD1 (6 bases). The V end was cut by 5 bases, the J end by 7 bases, with 18 bases between. Germline V gives CDR1 LNHDA, CDR2 SQIVND (reference sequence). CDR3 length: 15 amino acids. The CDR3 loop is CASSARDLGANEQFF. CDR3 nucleotides: TGTGCCAGTAGTGCCCGGGACCTGGGGGCGAATGAGCAGTTCTTC.

This chain links TRBV13 with TRBJ1-2; possible D gene TRBD1, 5 bases. CDR1 and CDR2 from the germline V gene are PRHDT and FYEKMQ (reference sequence). V lost 0 bases, J lost 2 bases, and 7 bases lay in between. The CDR3 has 14 amino acids. CDR3 sequence (DNA): TGTGCCAGCAGCTTAGGTGGGGGGAACTATGGCTACACCTTC. Translated: CASSLGGGNYGYTF.

This chain connects TRBV5-4 to TRBJ2-1; 12 bases map to TRBD2. The CDR3 loop spans 16 amino acids. The J segment lost 7 bases and the V segment lost 2 bases, leaving 7 bases of the junction unmatched. Germline assignment: CDR1 SGHNT and CDR2 YYREEE (reference sequence). The CDR3 DNA sequence: TGTGCCAGCAGCTTTAAGACTAGCGGGAGTATGAATGAGCAGTTCTTC. This gives the protein CASSFKTSGSMNEQFF.

The chain has TRBV18 and TRBJ2-1; 9 bases fit TRBD1. The J segment lost 9 bases and the V segment lost 5 bases, leaving 5 bases of the junction unmatched. The CDR3 is made up of 13 amino acids. Germline-derived CDR1 and CDR2 are KGHSH and LQKENI. The CDR3 sequence: CASSTTGGGEQFF. The CDR3, as DNA: TGTGCCAGCTCAACGACAGGGGGGGGTGAGCAGTTCTTC.

The chain links TRBV25-1 to TRBJ2-1; 9 bases agree with TRBD1. The CDR3 has 16 residues. Germline V gene data show CDR1 as MGHDK and CDR2 as SYGVNS. The J segment lost 7 bases and the V segment lost 3 bases, leaving 10 bases of the junction unmatched. Here the CDR3 DNA reads TGTGCCAGCAGTGAGGTCCGGGACAGGGTGGGTAATGAGCAGTTCTTC. This codes for CASSEVRDRVGNEQFF.

This clone occurred once. The V gene is TRBV9, the J gene TRBJ2-1, with 8 positions matching TRBD2. J gave up 4 bases and V 0 bases, and 6 bases lay outside the gene matches. The germline CDR1 and CDR2 sequences are SGDLS and YYNGEE. This CDR3 has 16 residues. CDR3 sequence: CASSVVASGWYNEQFF. As DNA, the CDR3 is TGTGCCAGCAGCGTAGTGGCTAGCGGGTGGTACAATGAGCAGTTCTTC.

This clone was counted only a few times. The genes are TRBV25-1 and TRBJ2-2, with 9 bases that match TRBD1. The germline gives CDR1 MGHDK, CDR2 SYGVNS. The CDR3 has 15 residues. J lost 1 base, V lost 4 bases, and 1 base had no gene match. The CDR3 region has the DNA TGTGCCAGCAGTGGACAGGGGGGGAACACCGGGGAGCTGTTTTTT. It codes for CASSGQGGNTGELFF.

The V call is TRBV10-3, the J call TRBJ2-2, with D unresolved. The CDR3 is 13 amino acids. V was shortened by 10 bases and J by 5 bases, with 14 bases between the two germline ends. Per the germline V gene, CDR1 is ENHRY and CDR2 is SYGVKD. CDR3 region: CATRIGETGELFF. The CDR3 DNA follows: TGTGCCACCAGGATAGGAGAAACCGGGGAGCTGTTTTTT.